This T cell receptor (beta chain) was profiled in a study of cytomegalovirus exposure and HLA in healthy donors. Vbeta (60) and Jbeta (13) primers were used in the PCR. Profiling relied on immunoSEQ multiplex PCR, and the TCRdb table lists in-frame clones only, not all of them. Among roughly 100,000 clones listed, around two thirds were seen once. Study results and limitations: CMV serostatus alone was available as immune exposure information. Investigators reported some 150 TCR beta chains as tied to cytomegalovirus. Near-uniform donor sequencing depth was presumed by presence/absence analyses.

This clone has just a few counts. Its antigen is not known. The V gene lost 3 bases and the J gene lost 3 bases, with 9 bases spanning the gap. The length of the CDR3 is 14 residues. CDR1 and CDR2 from the germline V gene are MNHEY and SVGAGI. The V gene is TRBV6-5, the J gene TRBJ1-5; perhaps TRBD1 as D (5 bases). Sequencing was performed on PBMCs. The receptor comes from a woman aged 45-60 years in good health and CMV-seronegative. CDR3 DNA sequence: TGTGCCAGCAGTTATAGGGGCCTCAATCAGCCCCAGCATTTT. Translated: CASSYRGLNQPQHF.